Presented here are 4 T cell receptor beta chains from one specimen sequenced in a study of blood T cell repertoires in COVID-19. Profiling relied on immunoSEQ multiplex PCR, and the TCRdb table lists in-frame clones only, not all of them. The data show 200,000 to 300,000 clones, with around 81% seen just once and around 7.2% held by the top ten. Material for sequencing was peripheral blood. The receptors stem from a woman older than 75 with COVID-19, enrolled during active disease.

V usage is TRBV24-1 and J usage is TRBJ1-2; D is unresolved. The CDR3 loop spans 13 amino acids. The V gene's germline CDR1 is KGHDR and CDR2 SFDVKD. V shed 4 bases and J shed 4 bases, with 9 bases lying between them. Here the CDR3 reads CATSDREVYGYTF. The CDR3 DNA reads as TGTGCCACCAGTGACCGGGAGGTCTATGGCTACACCTTC.

The chain uses TRBV18 and TRBJ2-1, with 10 bases identical to TRBD2. Trimming cost V 5 bases and J 8 bases; bases outside gene matches: 9. Germline-derived CDR1 and CDR2 are KGHSH and LQKENI. The CDR3 has 15 residues. The DNA of the CDR3 is TGTGCCAGCTCAGCCGCCCTAGCGGGAGACGATGAGCAGTTCTTC. Translated: CASSAALAGDDEQFF.

The CDR3 is CASSIGTGENSPLHF. CDR3 DNA: TGCGCCAGCAGCATCGGGACAGGGGAGAATTCACCCCTCCACTTT. The rearrangement links TRBV5-1 to TRBJ1-6; the match to TRBD1 covers 10 bases. CDR3 length: 15 amino acids. Trimming at V came to 4 bases and at J to 7 bases, leaving 5 bases not matched to a gene. The germline CDR1 and CDR2 sequences are SGHRS and YFSETQ.

The chain uses TRBV3-1 (or the pseudogene TRBV3-2) and TRBJ1-1, with D maybe TRBD1 (5 bases). CDR1 and CDR2 from the germline V gene are LGHDT and YNNKEL (reference sequence). V was cut by 1 base and J by 7 bases, with 16 bases left in between. The CDR3 runs to 15 residues. CDR3 sequence reads: CASSQGDRGIIEAFF. As DNA, the CDR3 is TGTGCCAGCAGCCAAGGGGACCGGGGGATAATTGAAGCTTTCTTT.